These T cell receptor beta chains were read from a single sample in a study of T-cell memory formation after mild COVID-19. MiXCR, applied by TCRdb to the 5' RACE reads, yields one record per CDR3 protein. The data contain about 350,000 distinct CDR3 sequences, roughly 13% of them singletons. Sequenced: PBMCs or a T cell subset sorted from them (not recorded which). The receptors originated from a man younger than 35 who had mild COVID-19 (a few samples of this study predate the infection). Cell type and time point are not known. Each CDR3 is given with its conserved first and last residue. A D gene is named only where the DNA matches it firmly. The size field is filled for only some rows; it gives once, few, many or a size class.

j_gene,d_gene,abundance,v_gene,len,CDR3aa,CDR3nt
TRBJ2-1,TRBD1,many,TRBV5-1,15,CASSLGRQGYNEQFF,TGCGCCAGCAGCTTGGGCCGACAGGGCTACAATGAGCAGTTCTTC
TRBJ2-2,TRBD1,few,TRBV5-5,16,CASSLVTGANTGELFF,TGTGCCAGCAGCTTGGTGACAGGGGCGAACACCGGGGAGCTGTTTTTT
TRBJ2-3,TRBD2,NA,TRBV5-1,16,CASSPVSGVSTDTQYF,TGCGCCAGCAGCCCCGTTAGCGGGGTGAGCACAGATACGCAGTATTTT
TRBJ2-1,TRBD2,NA,TRBV28,16,CASSSLSGGNYNEQFF,TGTGCCAGCAGTTCCTTAAGCGGGGGTAACTACAATGAGCAGTTCTTC
TRBJ2-1,TRBD2,NA,TRBV28,16,CASSSGLAGGYNEQFF,TGTGCCAGCAGTTCCGGACTAGCGGGGGGGTACAATGAGCAGTTCTTC
TRBJ1-1,TRBD1,few,TRBV6-2/TRBV6-3,15,CASSYQDRPNTEAFF,TGTGCCAGCAGTTACCAGGACAGGCCGAACACTGAAGCTTTCTTT
TRBJ2-5,NA,many,TRBV7-9,13,CASSLGVPETQYF,TGTGCCAGCAGCTTGGGGGTCCCTGAGACCCAGTACTTC
TRBJ2-1,NA,NA,TRBV5-6,15,CASTAERRFSNEQFF,TGTGCCAGCACCGCTGAACGACGGTTTTCCAATGAGCAGTTCTTC
TRBJ2-5,TRBD2,few,TRBV6-5,14,CASGLTSGVETQYF,TGTGCCAGCGGCCTTACTAGCGGGGTTGAGACCCAGTACTTC
TRBJ2-7,NA,NA,TRBV19,14,CASSMGGFSYEQYF,TGTGCCAGTAGTATGGGCGGATTCTCCTACGAGCAGTACTTC
TRBJ2-1,NA,few,TRBV2,16,CASSPGRGFSYNEQFF,TGTGCCAGCAGCCCCGGTCGGGGGTTTTCCTACAATGAGCAGTTCTTC
TRBJ2-3,NA,NA,TRBV7-2,15,CASSLGTGVTDTQYF,TGTGCCAGCAGCTTAGGGACGGGAGTCACAGATACGCAGTATTTT
TRBJ2-5,TRBD1,NA,TRBV9,15,CASSAETGGQETQYF,TGTGCCAGCAGCGCCGAAACAGGGGGGCAAGAGACCCAGTACTTC
TRBJ2-2,TRBD1,NA,TRBV5-1,17,CASSATPGTAYTGELFF,TGCGCCAGCAGCGCAACCCCCGGGACAGCCTACACCGGGGAGCTGTTTTTT
TRBJ1-1,NA,NA,TRBV7-2,12,CASSFDRREAFF,TGTGCCAGCAGCTTCGACAGGAGGGAAGCTTTCTTT
TRBJ2-1,NA,few,TRBV5-1,14,CASSYRSSYNEQFF,TGCGCCAGCAGCTACCGTAGCTCCTACAATGAGCAGTTCTTC
TRBJ2-5,NA,NA,TRBV3-1,15,CASSQGLGRSETQYF,TGTGCCAGCAGCCAAGGCTTGGGACGGTCAGAGACCCAGTACTTC
TRBJ2-7,TRBD1,many,TRBV28,13,CASSSGTGDEQYF,TGTGCCAGCAGCTCCGGGACAGGGGACGAGCAGTACTTC